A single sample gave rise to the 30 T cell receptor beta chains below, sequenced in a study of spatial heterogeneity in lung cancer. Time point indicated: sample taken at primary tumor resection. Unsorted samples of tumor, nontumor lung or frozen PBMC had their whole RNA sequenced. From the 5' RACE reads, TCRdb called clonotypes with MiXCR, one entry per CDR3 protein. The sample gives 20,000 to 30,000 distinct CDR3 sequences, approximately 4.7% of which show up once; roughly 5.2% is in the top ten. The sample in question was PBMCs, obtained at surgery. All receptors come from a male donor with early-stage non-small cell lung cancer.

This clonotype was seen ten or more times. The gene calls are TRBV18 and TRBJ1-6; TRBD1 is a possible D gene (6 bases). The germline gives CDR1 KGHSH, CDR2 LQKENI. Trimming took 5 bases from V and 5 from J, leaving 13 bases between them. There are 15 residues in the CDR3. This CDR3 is CASSYRTDNNSPLHF. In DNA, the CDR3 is TGTGCCAGCTCATATAGGACAGATAATAATTCACCCCTCCACTTT.

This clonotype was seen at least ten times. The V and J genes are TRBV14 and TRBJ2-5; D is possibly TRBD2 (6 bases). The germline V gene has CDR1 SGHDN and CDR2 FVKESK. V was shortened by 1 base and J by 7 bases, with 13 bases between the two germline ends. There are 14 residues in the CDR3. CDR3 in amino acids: CASSQALGGWTQYF. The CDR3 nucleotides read TGTGCCAGCAGCCAAGCCTTGGGGGGATGGACCCAGTACTTC.

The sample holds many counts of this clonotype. This chain's CDR3 is CSASLGDRGKWGSYEQYF. The CDR3 DNA sequence: TGCAGTGCCTCGCTAGGAGACAGGGGGAAGTGGGGCTCCTACGAGCAGTACTTC. The V call is TRBV20-1, the J call TRBJ2-7; 9 bases are a match to TRBD1. The CDR3 extends over 18 amino acids. V was clipped by 6 bases and J by 0 bases; unmatched bases: 18. The germline V gene has CDR1 DFQATT and CDR2 SNEGSKA (reference sequence).

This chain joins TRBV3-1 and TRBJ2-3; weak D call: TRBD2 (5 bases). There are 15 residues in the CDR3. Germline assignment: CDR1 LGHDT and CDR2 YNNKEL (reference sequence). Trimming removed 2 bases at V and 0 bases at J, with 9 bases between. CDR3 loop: CASSQTRASTDTQYF. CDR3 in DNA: TGTGCCAGCAGCCAAACGCGGGCTAGCACAGATACGCAGTATTTT.

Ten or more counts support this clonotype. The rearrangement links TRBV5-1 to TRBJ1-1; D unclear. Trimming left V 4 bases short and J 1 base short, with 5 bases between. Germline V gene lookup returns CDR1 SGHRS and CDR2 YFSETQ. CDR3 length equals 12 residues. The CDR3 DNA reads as TGCGCCAGCAGCGACCCGAACACTGAAGCTTTCTTT. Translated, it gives CASSDPNTEAFF.

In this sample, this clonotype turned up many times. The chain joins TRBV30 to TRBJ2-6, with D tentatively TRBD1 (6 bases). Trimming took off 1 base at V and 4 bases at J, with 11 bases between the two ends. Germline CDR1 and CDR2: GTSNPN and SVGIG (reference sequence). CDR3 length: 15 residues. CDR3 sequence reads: CAWSGGGSGANVLTF. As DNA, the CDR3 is TGTGCCTGGAGTGGAGGGGGATCAGGGGCCAACGTCCTGACTTTC.

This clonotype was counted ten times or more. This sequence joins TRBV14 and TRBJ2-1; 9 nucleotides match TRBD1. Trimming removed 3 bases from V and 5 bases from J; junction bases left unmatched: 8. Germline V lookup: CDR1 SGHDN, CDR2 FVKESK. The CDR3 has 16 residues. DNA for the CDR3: TGTGCCAGCAGCCAGATACCGGGACAGGGAGACAATGAGCAGTTCTTC. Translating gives CASSQIPGQGDNEQFF.

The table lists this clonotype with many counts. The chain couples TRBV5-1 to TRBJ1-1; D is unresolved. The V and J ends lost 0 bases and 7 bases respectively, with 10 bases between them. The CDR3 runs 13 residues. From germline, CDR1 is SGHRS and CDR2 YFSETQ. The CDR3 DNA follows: TGCGCCAGCAGCTTGGACAGAAAACTTGAAGCTTTCTTT. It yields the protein CASSLDRKLEAFF.

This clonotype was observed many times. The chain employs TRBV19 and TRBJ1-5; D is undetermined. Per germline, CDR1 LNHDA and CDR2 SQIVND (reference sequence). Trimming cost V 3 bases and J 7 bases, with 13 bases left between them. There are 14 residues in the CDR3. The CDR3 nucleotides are TGTGCCAGTAGTATCCAGGTGGGCAGCCAGCCCCAGCATTTT. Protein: CASSIQVGSQPQHF.

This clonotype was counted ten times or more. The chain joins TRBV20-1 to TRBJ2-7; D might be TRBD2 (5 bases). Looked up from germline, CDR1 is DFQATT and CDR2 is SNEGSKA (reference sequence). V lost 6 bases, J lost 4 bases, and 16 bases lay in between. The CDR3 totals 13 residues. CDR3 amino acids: CSALREGPYEQYF. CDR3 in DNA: TGCAGTGCCCTGAGGGAAGGACCTTACGAGCAGTACTTC.

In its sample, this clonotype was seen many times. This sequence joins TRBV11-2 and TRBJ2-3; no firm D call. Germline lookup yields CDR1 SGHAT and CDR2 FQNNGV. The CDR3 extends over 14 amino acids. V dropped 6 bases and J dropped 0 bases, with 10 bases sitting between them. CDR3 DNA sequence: TGTGCCAGCAGATCTCGAGTAAGCACAGATACGCAGTATTTT. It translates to CASRSRVSTDTQYF.

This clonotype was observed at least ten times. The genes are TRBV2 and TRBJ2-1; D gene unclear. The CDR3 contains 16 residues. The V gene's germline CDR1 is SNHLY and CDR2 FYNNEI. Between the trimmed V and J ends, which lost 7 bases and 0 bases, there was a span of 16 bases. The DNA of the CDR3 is TGTGCCAGCACCCCGAGACTCATCAGCTCCTACAATGAGCAGTTCTTC. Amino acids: CASTPRLISSYNEQFF.

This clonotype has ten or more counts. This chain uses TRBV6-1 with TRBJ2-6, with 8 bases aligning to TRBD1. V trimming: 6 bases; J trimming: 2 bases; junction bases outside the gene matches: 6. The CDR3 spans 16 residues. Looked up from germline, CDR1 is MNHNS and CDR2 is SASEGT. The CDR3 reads CASRRQGRTGANVLTF. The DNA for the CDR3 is TGTGCCAGCAGGCGACAGGGGCGGACTGGGGCCAACGTCCTGACTTTC.

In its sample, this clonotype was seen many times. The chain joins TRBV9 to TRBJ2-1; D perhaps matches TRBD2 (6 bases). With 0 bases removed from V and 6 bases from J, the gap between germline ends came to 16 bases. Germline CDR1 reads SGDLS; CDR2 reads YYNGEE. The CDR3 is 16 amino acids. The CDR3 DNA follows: TGTGCCAGCAGCGTAGGTGGGGGAGCGGGCCTCAATGAGCAGTTCTTC. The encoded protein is CASSVGGGAGLNEQFF.

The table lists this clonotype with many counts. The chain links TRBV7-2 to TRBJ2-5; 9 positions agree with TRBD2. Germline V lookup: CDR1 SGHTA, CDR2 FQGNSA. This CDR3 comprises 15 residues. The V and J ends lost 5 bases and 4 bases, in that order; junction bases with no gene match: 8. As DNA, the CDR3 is TGTGCCAGCAGCACCAAGCGGGGGGTGGTAGAGACCCAGTACTTC. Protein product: CASSTKRGVVETQYF.

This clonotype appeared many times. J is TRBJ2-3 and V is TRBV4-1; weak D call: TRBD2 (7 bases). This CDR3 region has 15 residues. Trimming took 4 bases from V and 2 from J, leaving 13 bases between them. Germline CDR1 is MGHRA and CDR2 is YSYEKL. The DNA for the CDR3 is TGCGCCAGCAGCCGCGGGGGCCCCTACACAGATACGCAGTATTTT. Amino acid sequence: CASSRGGPYTDTQYF.

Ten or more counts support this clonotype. In DNA form, the CDR3 reads TGTGCCAGTAGTACACGACAGGCTGGGGCCAACGTCCTGACTTTC. Its translation: CASSTRQAGANVLTF. The chain joins TRBV19 to TRBJ2-6; a weak D match, TRBD1 (6 bases). V gave up 4 bases and J gave up 2 bases, with 9 bases separating them. The CDR3 sequence is 15 residues long. From germline, CDR1 is LNHDA and CDR2 SQIVND (reference sequence).

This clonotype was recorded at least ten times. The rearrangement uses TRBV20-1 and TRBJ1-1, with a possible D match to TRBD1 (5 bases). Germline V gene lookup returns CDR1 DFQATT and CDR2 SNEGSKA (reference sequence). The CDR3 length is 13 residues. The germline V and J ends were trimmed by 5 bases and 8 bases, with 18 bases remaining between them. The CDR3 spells CSAPGDVSKEAFF. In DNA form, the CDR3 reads TGCAGTGCTCCCGGGGACGTCAGTAAAGAAGCTTTCTTT.

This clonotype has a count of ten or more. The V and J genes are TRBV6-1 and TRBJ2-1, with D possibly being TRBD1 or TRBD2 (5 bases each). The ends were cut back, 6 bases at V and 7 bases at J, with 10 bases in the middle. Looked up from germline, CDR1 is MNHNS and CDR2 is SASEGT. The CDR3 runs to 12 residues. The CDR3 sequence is CASSTWGNEQFF. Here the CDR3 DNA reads TGTGCCAGCAGCACCTGGGGGAATGAGCAGTTCTTC.

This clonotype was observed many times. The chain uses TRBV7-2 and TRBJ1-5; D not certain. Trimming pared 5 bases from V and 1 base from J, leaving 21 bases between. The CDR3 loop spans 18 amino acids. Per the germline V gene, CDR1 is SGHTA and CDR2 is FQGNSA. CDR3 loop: CASSPGNLAGISNQPQHF. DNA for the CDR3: TGTGCCAGCAGCCCCGGGAACTTGGCGGGAATAAGCAATCAGCCCCAGCATTTT.

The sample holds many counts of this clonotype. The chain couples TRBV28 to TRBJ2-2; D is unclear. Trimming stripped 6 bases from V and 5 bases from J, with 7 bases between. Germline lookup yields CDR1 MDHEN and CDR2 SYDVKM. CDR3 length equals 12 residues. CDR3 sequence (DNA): TGTGCCAGCAGCCTCCCTACCGGGGAGCTGTTTTTT. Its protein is CASSLPTGELFF. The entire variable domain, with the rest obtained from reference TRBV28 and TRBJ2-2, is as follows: DVKVTQSSRYLVKRTGEKVFLECVQDMDHENMFWYRQDPGLGLRLIYFSYDVKMKEKGDIPEGYSVSREKKERFSLILESASTNQTSMYLCASSLPTGELFFGEGSRLTVL.

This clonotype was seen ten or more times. As DNA, the CDR3 is TGTGCCAGCAGTGAACTCGACACTGAAGCTTTCTTT. This sequence encodes CASSELDTEAFF. The rearrangement joins TRBV6-1 to TRBJ1-1; D unclear. This CDR3 is built from 12 residues. Between the trimmed V and J ends, which lost 2 bases and 3 bases, there was a span of 4 bases. CDR1 is MNHNS, CDR2 SASEGT, per germline.

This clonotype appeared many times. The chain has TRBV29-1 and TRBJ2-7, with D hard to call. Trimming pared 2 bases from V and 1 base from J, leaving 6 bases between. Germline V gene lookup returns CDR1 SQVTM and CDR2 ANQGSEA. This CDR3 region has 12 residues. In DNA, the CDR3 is TGCAGCGTTGAAATTAGTTCCTACGAGCAGTACTTC. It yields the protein CSVEISSYEQYF.

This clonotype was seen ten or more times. DNA for the CDR3: TGTGCCAGCAGTGTAACCAATGAGCAGTTCTTC. Residues: CASSVTNEQFF. This chain joins TRBV12-3 or TRBV12-4 and TRBJ2-1; D gene uncertain. The CDR3 contains 11 residues. V was cut by 5 bases and J by 6 bases, with 5 bases left in between.

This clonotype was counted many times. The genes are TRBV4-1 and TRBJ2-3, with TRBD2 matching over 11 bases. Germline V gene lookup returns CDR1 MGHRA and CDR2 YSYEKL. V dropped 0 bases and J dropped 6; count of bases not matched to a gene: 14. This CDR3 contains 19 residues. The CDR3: CASSQETPDLAGGRDTQYF. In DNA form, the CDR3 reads TGCGCCAGCAGCCAAGAGACCCCCGACCTAGCGGGAGGAAGGGATACGCAGTATTTT.

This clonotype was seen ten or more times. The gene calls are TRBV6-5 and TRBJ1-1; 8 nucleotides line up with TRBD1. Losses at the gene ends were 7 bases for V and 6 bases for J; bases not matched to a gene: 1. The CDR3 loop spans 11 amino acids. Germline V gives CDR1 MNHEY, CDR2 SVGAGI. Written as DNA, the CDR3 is TGTGCCAGCATGGACAGGGCTGAAGCTTTCTTT. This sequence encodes CASMDRAEAFF.

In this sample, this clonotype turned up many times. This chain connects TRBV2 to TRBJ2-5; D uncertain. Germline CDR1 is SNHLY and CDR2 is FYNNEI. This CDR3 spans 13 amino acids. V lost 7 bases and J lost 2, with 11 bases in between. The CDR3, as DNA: TGTGCCAGCAATCGGGTGAGGCAAGAGACCCAGTACTTC. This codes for CASNRVRQETQYF.

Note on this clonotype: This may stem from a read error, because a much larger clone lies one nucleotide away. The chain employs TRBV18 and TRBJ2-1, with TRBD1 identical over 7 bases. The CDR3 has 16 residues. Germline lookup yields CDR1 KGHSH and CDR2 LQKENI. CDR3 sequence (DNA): TGTGTCAGCTCACCACGCAGGGGGAGCTCCTACAATGAGCAGTTCTTC. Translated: CVSSPRRGSSYNEQFF.

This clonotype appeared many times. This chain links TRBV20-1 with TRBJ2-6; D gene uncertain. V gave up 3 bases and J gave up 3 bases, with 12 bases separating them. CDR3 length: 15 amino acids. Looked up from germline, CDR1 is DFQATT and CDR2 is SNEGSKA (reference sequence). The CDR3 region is CSASVQAHGANVLTF. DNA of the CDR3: TGCAGTGCTAGTGTCCAGGCACATGGGGCCAACGTCCTGACTTTC.

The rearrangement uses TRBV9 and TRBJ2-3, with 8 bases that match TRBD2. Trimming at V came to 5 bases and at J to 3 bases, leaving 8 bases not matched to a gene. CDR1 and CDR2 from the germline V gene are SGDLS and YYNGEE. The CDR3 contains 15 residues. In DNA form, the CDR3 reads TGTGCCAGCAGGTCACCGGGACTAGAGACAGATACGCAGTATTTT. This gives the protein CASRSPGLETDTQYF.